These T cell receptor beta chains were read from a single sample in a study of T-cell memory formation after mild COVID-19. TCRdb reanalysed the 5' RACE reads using MiXCR and keeps one entry per CDR3 protein. This sample has 400,000 to 550,000 distinct CDR3 sequences, with around 25% found just once. Sequencing used PBMCs or a T cell subset sorted from them (not recorded which). The receptors were sampled from an adult woman who had mild COVID-19 (a few samples of this study predate the infection). Cell type and time point are not known. CDR3s include the opening cysteine and the closing phenylalanine or tryptophan. A D gene is named only where the DNA matches it firmly. Clone size is given for some rows only: seen once, a few or many times, or a class if the clone is expanded.

v_call: TRBV7-6; d_call: .; clone_size: few; j_call: TRBJ2-2; cdr3_aa: CASSHSIPNTGELFF; cdr3_nt: TGTGCCAGCAGCCACTCAATCCCGAACACCGGGGAGCTGTTTTTT
v_call: TRBV7-9; d_call: .; clone_size: few; j_call: TRBJ2-7; cdr3_aa: CASSLPGPEQYF; cdr3_nt: TGTGCCAGCAGCTTACCGGGGCCCGAGCAGTACTTC
v_call: TRBV30; d_call: TRBD1; clone_size: .; j_call: TRBJ1-1; cdr3_aa: CAWSTGDYRLEAFF; cdr3_nt: TGTGCCTGGAGTACAGGGGACTACCGCCTTGAAGCTTTCTTT
v_call: TRBV12-3/TRBV12-4; d_call: .; clone_size: .; j_call: TRBJ1-1; cdr3_aa: CASSLRSGITEAFF; cdr3_nt: TGTGCCAGCAGTTTAAGGTCGGGTATCACTGAAGCTTTCTTT
v_call: TRBV5-1; d_call: TRBD2; clone_size: .; j_call: TRBJ2-1; cdr3_aa: CASSPRGTSGSNEQFF; cdr3_nt: TGCGCCAGCAGCCCGAGAGGGACTAGCGGGAGTAATGAGCAGTTCTTC
v_call: TRBV12-3/TRBV12-4; d_call: .; clone_size: .; j_call: TRBJ1-1; cdr3_aa: CASSSGIGDTEAFF; cdr3_nt: TGTGCCAGCAGTTCCGGGATCGGGGACACTGAAGCTTTCTTT
v_call: TRBV7-2; d_call: .; clone_size: few; j_call: TRBJ2-7; cdr3_aa: CASSLAVAYEQYF; cdr3_nt: TGTGCCAGCAGCTTAGCGGTTGCCTACGAGCAGTACTTC
v_call: TRBV4-3; d_call: TRBD2; clone_size: .; j_call: TRBJ2-3; cdr3_aa: CASSQDASGTGADTQYF; cdr3_nt: TGCGCCAGCAGCCAAGATGCCAGCGGGACTGGCGCAGATACGCAGTATTTT
v_call: TRBV7-6; d_call: .; clone_size: .; j_call: TRBJ2-1; cdr3_aa: CASSLAPQRNNEQFF; cdr3_nt: TGTGCCAGCAGCTTAGCCCCTCAGCGAAACAATGAGCAGTTCTTC
v_call: TRBV10-3; d_call: TRBD2; clone_size: .; j_call: TRBJ2-7; cdr3_aa: CAISDSGTSSYEQYF; cdr3_nt: TGTGCCATCAGTGATAGCGGGACTAGCTCCTACGAGCAGTACTTC
v_call: TRBV19; d_call: .; clone_size: .; j_call: TRBJ2-1; cdr3_aa: CASSRSGYSSYNEQFF; cdr3_nt: TGTGCCAGTAGTAGAAGCGGGTACAGCTCCTACAATGAGCAGTTCTTC
v_call: TRBV20-1; d_call: TRBD2; clone_size: .; j_call: TRBJ2-5; cdr3_aa: CSARGGGLETQYF; cdr3_nt: TGCAGTGCTAGAGGGGGAGGGTTGGAGACCCAGTACTTC
v_call: TRBV12-3/TRBV12-4; d_call: TRBD1; clone_size: .; j_call: TRBJ1-2; cdr3_aa: CASSTQGARYGYTF; cdr3_nt: TGTGCCAGCAGTACCCAGGGGGCCCGCTATGGCTACACCTTC
v_call: TRBV5-1; d_call: .; clone_size: few; j_call: TRBJ2-3; cdr3_aa: CASSPIWGRADTQYF; cdr3_nt: TGCGCCAGCAGCCCCATTTGGGGGCGGGCAGATACGCAGTATTTT
v_call: TRBV6-6; d_call: .; clone_size: .; j_call: TRBJ2-3; cdr3_aa: CASSYSRGSGTDTQYF; cdr3_nt: TGTGCCAGCAGTTACTCGAGAGGGAGCGGCACAGATACGCAGTATTTT
v_call: TRBV6-6; d_call: TRBD1; clone_size: few; j_call: TRBJ2-7; cdr3_aa: CATSGQGVSEQYF; cdr3_nt: TGTGCCACCTCGGGACAGGGGGTTAGCGAGCAGTACTTC
v_call: TRBV6-6; d_call: TRBD1; clone_size: .; j_call: TRBJ2-5; cdr3_aa: CASSYPGQGETQYF; cdr3_nt: TGTGCCAGCAGTTACCCCGGACAGGGAGAGACCCAGTACTTC